The T cell receptor (beta chain) described here comes from a study of CXCR3-negative and CXCR3-positive naive CD8 T cells (dated by TCRdb to about 2019). A note on the overall study: In total, about 150 million TRB reads were obtained, which works out to roughly 1.5 +/- 0.3 million reads per library. For the TRBV-TRBJ cluster analysis, the naive subsets came from about 5 donors, while the memory cells came from 3 donors. The diversity and physicochemical repertoire analyses included ten to eleven donors pooled from two independent experiments. Overall study outcomes, separate from this receptor: TRB CDR3s from CXCR3-positive naive cells showed higher hydrophobicity (lower Kidera factor 4), lower energy, and higher strength and volume indices than CXCR3-negative naive cells. TRBV-TRBJ usage was similar between naive CXCR3-negative and CXCR3-positive cells from the same donor, while memory cells showed distinct patterns. Freshly isolated PBMCs were used for most assays because CXCR3 expression went down partially after cryopreservation. Repertoire diversity was comparably high in both naive subsets but much lower in memory CD8+ T cells. Because surface CD5, which has been linked to self-reactivity in mice, was comparable between naive subsets, TCR interaction strength was also inferred from TRB CDR3 physicochemical properties.

The CDR3 covers 14 residues, taking in both the cysteine and the phenylalanine. The coding DNA is unavailable. CDR1 and CDR2 (MNHNY, SVGAGI) derive from the germline V gene (reference sequence). With respect to this clonotype: Its target antigen remains unknown.

For each CD8+ T cell subset, flow sorting was done in triplicate, and around 300,000 cells per subset went directly into RLT lysis buffer. To keep memory contaminants out, a stringent definition of naive CD8+ T cells was applied: CD45RO-CCR7+CD27+CD95-. Peripheral blood mononuclear cells were isolated from buffy coats using standard density gradient centrifugation. A FACSAria III was used to flow-sort naive CD8+ T cells into CXCR3-negative and CXCR3-positive populations. Total RNA was extracted from sorted cells with an RNeasy Mini Kit. Sequencer: NextSeq 550. The Human TCR Profiling Kit (MiLaboratory) was used to prepare UMI-labeled 5' RACE TRB cDNA libraries. The full amount of extracted RNA was used for cDNA synthesis, and the full amount of resulting cDNA was used for PCR amplification. Libraries were prepared in parallel with an identical number of PCR cycles. Concerning the study's data processing: About 53,000 +/- 9,400 unique UMI-labeled TRB cDNA molecules per library were extracted with MIGEC and MiXCR, with at least two reads per UMI required. Each library averaged 40,000 +/- 10,000 functional in-frame TRB CDR3 nucleotide clonotypes without stop codons. After downsampling to 5000 UMI-labeled TRB molecules per sample, diversity metrics such as normalized Shannon-Wiener and Chao1 were calculated in VDJtools. For the central five CDR3 residues, VDJtools calculated physicochemical properties weighted by clonotype size, namely interaction energy, strength, volume and Kidera factor 4. Through TCRdb reprocessing, the reads give one entry per CDR3 protein sequence; DNA is omitted. TCRdb, rather than the study authors, made the V and J calls. This sample's table contains 100,000 or so distinct CDR3 sequences. The top ten clonotypes cover 0.35% to 0.4% of the sample.

The sequence joins TRBV6-6 to TRBJ2-1; the TRBD1 assignment by TCRdb is unverifiable without DNA. Sequencing was carried out using naive CXCR3+ CD8+ T cells from blood. The sample's cell subset or site, from its label and the paper: CD45RO-CCR7+CD27+CD95- naive CD8+ T cells expressing CXCR3 (TNR3+). The source of this sequence is a human donor in good health. Some clones in this sample may be carry-over from other donors' samples. The CDR3 region: CASSYQDTQDEQFF.